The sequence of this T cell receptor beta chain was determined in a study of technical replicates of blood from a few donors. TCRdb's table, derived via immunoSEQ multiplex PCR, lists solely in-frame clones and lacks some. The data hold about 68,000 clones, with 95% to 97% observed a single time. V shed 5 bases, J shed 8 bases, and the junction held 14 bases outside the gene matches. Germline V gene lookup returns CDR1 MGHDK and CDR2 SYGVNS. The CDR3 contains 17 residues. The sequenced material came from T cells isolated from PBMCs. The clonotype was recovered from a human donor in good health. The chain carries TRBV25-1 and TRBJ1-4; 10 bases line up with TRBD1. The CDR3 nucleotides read TGTGCCAGCAGTCAGACAGGGGGCCCGTCAGGCAGAGAAAAACTGTTTTTT. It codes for CASSQTGGPSGREKLFF.